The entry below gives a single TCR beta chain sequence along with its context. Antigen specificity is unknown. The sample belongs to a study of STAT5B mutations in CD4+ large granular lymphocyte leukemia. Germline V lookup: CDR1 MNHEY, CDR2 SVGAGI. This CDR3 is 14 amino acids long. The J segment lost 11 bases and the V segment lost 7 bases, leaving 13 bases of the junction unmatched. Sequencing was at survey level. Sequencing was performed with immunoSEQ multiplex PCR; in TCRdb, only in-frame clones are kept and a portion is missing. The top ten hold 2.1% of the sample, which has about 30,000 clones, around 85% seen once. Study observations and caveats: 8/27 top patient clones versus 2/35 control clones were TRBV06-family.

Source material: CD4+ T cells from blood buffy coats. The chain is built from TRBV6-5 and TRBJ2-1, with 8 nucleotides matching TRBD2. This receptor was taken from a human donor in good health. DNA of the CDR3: TGTGCCAGCAAGGCCAGCGGGAGTCTGGTAAAGCAGTTCTTC. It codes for CASKASGSLVKQFF.